This T cell receptor (beta chain) was identified in a study of blood T cells in healthy people across ages. The use of a sample-barcoded 5' primer and a J-beta primer mix characterized a second PCR of about 6 to 11 cycles. MiXCR was run by TCRdb on the 5' RACE reads, yielding one entry per CDR3 protein. The repertoire consists of about 830,000 distinct CDR3 sequences, with about 59% occurring once and the leading ten covering 25% to 30%. The extraction recovered at least 5 micrograms of total RNA per sample. This CDR3 contains 14 residues. Germline CDR1 SGHRS, CDR2 YFSETQ. Specimen: blood. The receptor's source is a man aged 25-45 years in good health. The chain is built from TRBV5-1 and TRBJ2-7, with D perhaps matching TRBD2 (6 bases). The J call may be mistaken, given a closer DNA end match to TRBJ2-5. As DNA, the CDR3 is TGCGCCAGCAGTAACGGGGGTAATGAAGAGACCCAGTACTTC. Amino acid sequence: CASSNGGNEETQYF.